This TCR beta chain was observed in a study of blood T cell repertoires in COVID-19. Profiling relied on immunoSEQ multiplex PCR, and the TCRdb table lists in-frame clones only, not all of them. The table lists 330,000 or so clones, about 88% of them singletons. Germline trimming cut 6 bases from V and 3 bases from J; bases unmatched to any gene: 4. The CDR3 runs to 13 residues. Germline assignment: CDR1 MDHEN and CDR2 SYDVKM. This TCR was recovered from a woman aged 25 to 39 who had been exposed to COVID-19. This chain links TRBV28 with TRBJ2-7; TRBD1 matches at 8 bases. Sequenced material: PBMCs or T cells enriched from blood (not recorded which). The DNA for the CDR3 is TGTGCCAGCAGGGACAGGGAATACTACGAGCAGTACTTC. Amino acid sequence: CASRDREYYEQYF.